The T cell receptor (beta chain) described here comes from a study of identical twins. Overall study findings and caveats: Among beta out-of-frame sequences, excess sharing between twins appeared weaker. Memory repertoires showed no such pattern, whereas abundant cord blood beta clonotypes carried fewer insertions. Twins shared out-of-frame alpha sequences with excess low generation probability.

Every one of the donors was a healthy Caucasian. Trimming took 0 bases from V and 4 from J, leaving 16 bases between them. This CDR3 contains 18 residues. With regard to this clonotype: What it binds is not known.

TCRdb ran MiXCR on the 5' RACE reads and lists one entry per CDR3 protein. Here the sample spans a few hundred thousand distinct CDR3 sequences, 9.5% to 15% being singletons. This sample was shared with a second study, whose subject was yellow fever vaccine responses in identical twins.

The sample consisted of memory (CD45RO+) T cells sorted from blood. The chain is built from TRBV23-1 and TRBJ1-6; D gene unclear. TRBV23-1 carries the ORF label, with uncertain function. The sequence derives from a woman under 30 in good health. The DNA of the CDR3 is TGCGCCAGCAGTCAATCCCTCGGGCTCTCCCTATATAATTCACCCCTCCACTTT. Translation gives CASSQSLGLSLYNSPLHF.